The next 28 T cell receptor beta chains were all read from a single sample in a study of T-cell reconstitution after alpha-beta-depleted transplantation in children. Preparation of the TCRbeta library used unique molecular identifiers. Using its own MiXCR run on the PCR reads, TCRdb lists one record per CDR3 protein. The table includes 350,000 to 400,000 distinct CDR3 sequences, around 20% detected once. Material: PBMCs from the stem cell graft donor, obtained from the stem cell graft. These TCRs come from a human donor who donated a stem cell graft to a child with acute myeloid leukemia.

The chain couples TRBV2 to TRBJ2-2; D is perhaps TRBD2 (5 bases). The V gene lost 5 bases and the J gene lost 3 bases, with 10 bases spanning the gap. CDR1 and CDR2 from the germline V gene are SNHLY and FYNNEI. The CDR3 is made up of 14 amino acids. The CDR3 DNA follows: TGTGCCAGCAGTCGAGGAGCGGACACCGGGGAGCTGTTTTTT. Translation: CASSRGADTGELFF. Full variable domain (remainder filled in from reference TRBV2 and TRBJ2-2): EPEVTQTPSHQVTQMGQEVILRCVPISNHLYFYWYRQILGQKVEFLVSFYNNEISEKSEIFDDQFSVERPDGSNFTLKIRSTKLEDSAMYFCASSRGADTGELFFGEGSRLTVL.

V usage is TRBV20-1 and J usage is TRBJ2-7; 12 positions match TRBD2. The trim removed 5 bases at V and 0 bases at J, leaving 14 bases unmatched. The CDR3 extends over 18 amino acids. Germline CDR1 is DFQATT and CDR2 is SNEGSKA (reference sequence). In DNA, the CDR3 is TGCAGTGCTTCAACCCCCCATCGACTAGCGGGGGCCTCCTACGAGCAGTACTTC. Protein sequence: CSASTPHRLAGASYEQYF.

A few counts support this clonotype. The CDR3 DNA follows: TGCGCCAGCAGTGACAGAGCCGGGGAGCAGGGCTACACCTTC. Amino acid sequence: CASSDRAGEQGYTF. The V gene is TRBV10-2, the J gene TRBJ1-2; D not resolved. Germline V gene sequence: CDR1 WSHSY, CDR2 SAAADI. CDR3 size: 14 residues. Deletions cut 3 bases from V and 8 bases from J, with 16 bases between.

This chain uses TRBV4-2 with TRBJ2-3, with a possible D match to TRBD2 (6 bases). There are 17 residues in the CDR3. The germline V and J ends were trimmed by 4 bases and 2 bases, with 19 bases remaining between them. CDR1 and CDR2 from the germline V gene are LGHNA and YNFKEQ. CDR3 DNA: TGTGCCAGCAGCCCTACGGCCGGTAGCGGTGACACAGATACGCAGTATTTT. Its translation: CASSPTAGSGDTDTQYF.

The table lists this clonotype with many counts. This chain connects TRBV28 to TRBJ2-5, with D perhaps matching TRBD1 (5 bases). The ends were cut back, 3 bases at V and 2 bases at J, with 7 bases in the middle. CDR3 length equals 13 residues. The germline CDR1 and CDR2 sequences are MDHEN and SYDVKM. CDR3 in DNA: TGTGCCAGCAGTTTGGACATACAAGAGACCCAGTACTTC. It specifies CASSLDIQETQYF.

V is TRBV6-2 or TRBV6-3 and J is TRBJ2-7, with D possibly matching TRBD2 (5 bases). V lost 6 bases, J lost 5 bases, and 23 bases lay in between. The CDR3 runs 16 residues. Germline values: CDR1 MNHEY, CDR2 SVGEGT. The DNA for the CDR3 is TGTGCCAGCAGCCGCTCCATTAGAGGGTTCGTCAACGAGCAGTACTTC. Translation gives CASSRSIRGFVNEQYF.

This clonotype was detected ten times or more. The V gene is TRBV20-1, the J gene TRBJ2-1; perhaps TRBD2 as D (6 bases). Between the trimmed V and J ends, which lost 0 bases and 2 bases, there was a span of 11 bases. The CDR3 spans 15 residues. Germline V lookup: CDR1 DFQATT, CDR2 SNEGSKA (reference sequence). This CDR3 is CSARERAGTYNEQFF. CDR3 nucleotide sequence: TGCAGTGCTAGAGAGCGGGCGGGGACCTACAATGAGCAGTTCTTC.

This clonotype occurred many times. This chain connects TRBV29-1 to TRBJ2-1; tentatively, D is TRBD2 (6 bases). This CDR3 has 13 residues. Trimming cost V 4 bases and J 9 bases, with 16 bases left between them. Germline V gene lookup returns CDR1 SQVTM and CDR2 ANQGSEA. The CDR3 sequence: CSVVTEGKGEQFF. The DNA for the CDR3 is TGCAGCGTTGTCACGGAGGGTAAGGGTGAGCAGTTCTTC.

This chain uses TRBV5-1 with TRBJ1-6, with TRBD1 as a possible D gene (6 bases). The CDR3 covers 14 residues. Germline CDR1 is SGHRS and CDR2 is YFSETQ. Trimming removed 0 bases from V and 9 bases from J, with 10 bases in between. The CDR3 loop is CASSLDRVSSPLHF. In DNA form, the CDR3 reads TGCGCCAGCAGCTTGGACAGGGTGTCTTCACCCCTCCACTTT.

Remarks on this clonotype: The junction does not match germline at one end; this may be a read error. The CDR3 loop is CASSLALVF. The CDR3, as DNA: TGTGCCAGCAGCTTAGCGCTCGTCTTC. The chain has TRBV7-9 and TRBJ1-2; D uncertain. This CDR3 has 9 residues. Germline lookup yields CDR1 SEHNR and CDR2 FQNEAQ (reference sequence).

This clonotype was detected a few times. This rearrangement joins TRBV5-1 to TRBJ2-7; D tentatively fits TRBD1 or TRBD2 (5 bases each). The CDR3 has 15 amino acids. The germline V gene has CDR1 SGHRS and CDR2 YFSETQ. V lost 4 bases, J lost 2 bases, and 16 bases lay in between. In DNA, the CDR3 is TGCGCCAGCAGCATAGGGGACCTAGGGCCCTACGAGCAGTACTTC. Its protein is CASSIGDLGPYEQYF.

The table lists this clonotype with many counts. The chain joins TRBV20-1 to TRBJ2-1, with 9 bases aligning to TRBD2. CDR3 length equals 16 residues. Germline CDR1 DFQATT, CDR2 SNEGSKA (reference sequence). J lost 3 bases, V lost 0 bases, and 6 bases had no gene match. CDR3 in amino acids: CSARDRGLAFYNEQFF. For the CDR3, the DNA is TGCAGTGCTAGAGATAGGGGACTAGCTTTCTACAATGAGCAGTTCTTC.

V is TRBV28 and J is TRBJ2-2; the D is unclear. Germline CDR1 MDHEN, CDR2 SYDVKM. The CDR3 contains 14 residues. V was trimmed by 9 bases and J by 6 bases, leaving 17 bases between them. The CDR3 DNA follows: TGTGCCAGTAAAACAAGGCGAGTCTCCGGGGAGCTGTTTTTT. It is translated as CASKTRRVSGELFF.

A word on this clonotype: A much bigger clone sits one base away, suggesting this may be a read error. This chain joins TRBV27 and TRBJ2-7; no clear D. Germline V CDR1 and CDR2: MNHEY, SMNVEV (reference sequence). The CDR3 loop spans 15 amino acids. CDR3 DNA sequence: TGTGCCAGCAGTTTTGGCGCGGACCTATCCTACGAGCGGTACTTC. Amino acids: CASSFGADLSYERYF.

V is TRBV20-1 and J is TRBJ2-3; the match to TRBD2 covers 9 bases. The CDR3 has 15 residues. CDR1 is DFQATT and CDR2 is SNEGSKA in the germline V gene (reference sequence). The ends lost 0 bases at V and 2 bases at J; junction bases unmatched: 3. DNA of the CDR3: TGCAGTGCTAGAGAGGCTAGCGGGGTCACAGATACGCAGTATTTT. It is translated as CSAREASGVTDTQYF.

This clonotype came up many times. The chain combines TRBV29-1 with TRBJ2-1; no clear D gene. CDR1 is SQVTM, CDR2 ANQGSEA, per germline. Trimming removed 3 bases from V and 6 bases from J, with 9 bases in between. The CDR3 is 12 residues long. In nucleotides, the CDR3 is TGCAGCGTTGAGATGGCCAGCAATGAGCAGTTCTTC. Its protein is CSVEMASNEQFF.

This clonotype appeared many times. The chain employs TRBV29-1 and TRBJ1-2; D not certain. Trimming removed 1 base from V and 0 bases from J, with 9 bases in between. The CDR3 is 14 amino acids. Germline V gives CDR1 SQVTM, CDR2 ANQGSEA. The CDR3 DNA is TGCAGCGTTGAAGTCTCGGAGCCTAACTATGGCTACACCTTC. This codes for CSVEVSEPNYGYTF.

The table lists this clonotype with a few counts. The V and J genes are TRBV7-2 and TRBJ2-5; TRBD1 matches 7 bases. CDR1 is SGHTA and CDR2 is FQGNSA in the germline V gene. V trimming: 1 base; J trimming: 7 bases; junction bases outside the gene matches: 9. This CDR3 has 15 residues. The CDR3 DNA reads as TGTGCCAGCAGCTTAGTAATTGAGGGGGCGGGGACCCAGTACTTC. Its protein is CASSLVIEGAGTQYF.

This clonotype was counted between two and nine times. The chain has TRBV20-1 and TRBJ2-7; the D is unclear. Germline V gene data show CDR1 as DFQATT and CDR2 as SNEGSKA (reference sequence). Trimming shortened V by 4 bases and J by 1 base, and 17 bases separated the two germline ends. CDR3 size: 15 residues. The DNA of the CDR3 is TGCAGTGCTATGGCTCCGGACGGATTTTCCTACGAGCAGTACTTC. Its translation is CSAMAPDGFSYEQYF.

A remark on this clonotype: At one end, the junction sequence differs from germline, possibly due to a read error. This chain links TRBV20-1 with TRBJ1-1; D ambiguous. The germline V gene encodes CDR1 DFQATT and CDR2 SNEGSKA (reference sequence). CDR3 length: 12 amino acids. Written as DNA, the CDR3 is TGCAGTGCTAGAGATCAACTGCTGGAAGTTTTCTTT. It translates to CSARDQLLEVFF.

The chain joins TRBV6-5 to TRBJ2-5, with D perhaps TRBD1 or TRBD2 (5 bases each). The germline V gene encodes CDR1 MNHEY and CDR2 SVGAGI. The CDR3 runs 11 residues. With 10 bases removed from V and 5 bases from J, the gap between germline ends came to 11 bases. The CDR3 DNA follows: TGTGCCACCGGGGCCCTGGAGACCCAGTACTTC. It yields the protein CATGALETQYF.

This clonotype came up many times. The chain employs TRBV20-1 and TRBJ2-7; D is perhaps TRBD2 (6 bases). V lost 7 bases and J 0 bases, leaving 16 bases between the germline ends. CDR1 is DFQATT, CDR2 SNEGSKA, per germline (reference sequence). The CDR3 runs 14 residues. CDR3 sequence (DNA): TGCAGTGTCTCGGGTAGCGGAAGCTCCTACGAGCAGTACTTC. As protein: CSVSGSGSSYEQYF.

This clonotype was picked up a small number of times. The gene calls are TRBV20-1 and TRBJ2-6; D unclear. The V gene lost 5 bases and the J gene lost 0 bases, with 8 bases spanning the gap. This CDR3 has 14 residues. Germline V gives CDR1 DFQATT, CDR2 SNEGSKA (reference sequence). In DNA, the CDR3 is TGCAGTGCTCCAATTTACTCTGGGGCCAACGTCCTGACTTTC. This sequence encodes CSAPIYSGANVLTF.

This chain joins TRBV5-1 and TRBJ2-7; D is possibly TRBD2 (5 bases). Trimming took off 1 base at V and 2 bases at J, with 10 bases between the two ends. The CDR3 sequence is 14 residues long. The germline CDR1 and CDR2 sequences are SGHRS and YFSETQ. CDR3 sequence: CASSLRLGAYEQYF. CDR3 sequence (DNA): TGCGCCAGCAGCTTGCGATTGGGAGCCTACGAGCAGTACTTC.

A few counts support this clonotype. V gene TRBV7-9 combines with J gene TRBJ2-6; no definite D call. Trimming took off 5 bases at V and 1 base at J, with 9 bases between the two ends. The CDR3 is made up of 15 amino acids. CDR1 is SEHNR, CDR2 FQNEAQ, per germline (reference sequence). Here the CDR3 DNA reads TGTGCCAGCAGCGGTGACATGTCTGGGGCCAACGTCCTGACTTTC. Amino acid sequence: CASSGDMSGANVLTF.

This clonotype was counted between two and nine times. The CDR3 region is CASSSTSGSFGDTQYF. The CDR3 DNA reads TGCGCCAGCAGTTCTACTAGCGGGAGCTTTGGTGATACGCAGTATTTT. The chain has TRBV10-1 and TRBJ2-3; 11 bases agree with TRBD2. This CDR3 has 16 amino acids. Germline V lookup: CDR1 WNHNN, CDR2 SYGVQD (reference sequence). V lost 5 bases, J lost 6 bases, and 10 bases stayed unmatched.

V is TRBV18 and J is TRBJ2-6; D tentatively reads TRBD1 or TRBD2 (5 bases each). Trimming pared 1 base from V and 4 bases from J, leaving 17 bases between. CDR1 is KGHSH and CDR2 is LQKENI in the germline V gene. The CDR3 has 18 amino acids. The CDR3 DNA follows: TGTGCCAGCTCACCACGAGGGGATCCAAGCTCCGGGGCCAACGTCCTGACTTTC. Protein product: CASSPRGDPSSGANVLTF. Together with reference TRBV18 and TRBJ2-6, the CDR3 gives the full variable domain: NAGVMQNPRHLVRRRGQEARLRCSPMKGHSHVYWYRQLPEEGLKFMVYLQKENIIDESGMPKERFSAEFPKEGPSILRIQQVVRGDSAAYFCASSPRGDPSSGANVLTFGAGSRLTVL.

This clonotype came up a few times. This sequence joins TRBV29-1 and TRBJ1-4; D remains unclear. The V gene's germline CDR1 is SQVTM and CDR2 ANQGSEA. CDR3 length: 13 amino acids. With 3 bases removed from V and 8 bases from J, the gap between germline ends came to 13 bases. CDR3: CSVEGSEGEKLFF. CDR3 nucleotide sequence: TGCAGCGTTGAGGGCAGCGAAGGGGAAAAACTGTTTTTT.